These 18 T cell receptor beta chains came from one sample sequenced in a study of blood T cell repertoires in COVID-19 (dated by TCRdb to about 2020). The library was produced with the immunoSEQ multiplex PCR assay. Not all clones reach the TCRdb copy of this immuneACCESS table, which keeps in-frame sequences only. Checked studies attribute under half of the gap to unresolved V genes and leave the rest unexplained. This sample comprises 200,000 to 300,000 clones, roughly 84% of them detected only once. Jointly, the top ten make up around 4% of the sample. The specimen sequenced was peripheral blood. The receptors stem from a man in his sixties with acute or convalescent COVID-19.

The J gene is TRBJ2-7, the V gene TRBV7-9, with 10 bases matching TRBD1. V dropped 5 bases and J dropped 3; count of bases not matched to a gene: 16. CDR3 length equals 18 residues. Germline V lookup: CDR1 SEHNR, CDR2 FQNEAQ (reference sequence). The CDR3 protein is CASSPPGQGIGGFYEQYF. Here the CDR3 DNA reads TGTGCCAGCAGCCCACCGGGACAGGGGATTGGGGGCTTCTACGAGCAGTACTTC.

The chain links TRBV6-5 to TRBJ2-6; D gene ambiguous. V shed 0 bases and J shed 2 bases, with 8 bases lying between them. CDR3 length equals 16 residues. In germline, CDR1 is MNHEY, CDR2 SVGAGI. CDR3 coding DNA: TGTGCCAGCAGTTACTCTGACATCGCTGGGGCCAACGTCCTGACTTTC. Protein sequence: CASSYSDIAGANVLTF.

The CDR3 DNA is TGTGCCAGCAGCTCAACAGGGTACCATGGCTACACCTTC. Its protein product is CASSSTGYHGYTF. The chain combines TRBV7-9 with TRBJ1-2; maybe TRBD1 (6 bases). The CDR3 loop spans 13 amino acids. V was clipped by 4 bases and J by 6 bases, with 12 bases between them. The V gene's germline CDR1 is SEHNR and CDR2 FQNEAQ (reference sequence).

This sequence joins TRBV15 and TRBJ2-5, with D tentatively TRBD2 (6 bases). Germline V gene lookup returns CDR1 LNHNV and CDR2 YYDKDF (reference sequence). Trimming removed 2 bases from V and 7 bases from J, with 14 bases in between. The CDR3 runs 14 residues. DNA of the CDR3: TGTGCCACCAGCAGAACTAGGTTGGAGGGGACCCAGTACTTC. Translating it yields CATSRTRLEGTQYF.

The CDR3 DNA reads TGTGCCTGGAGGCCCTTAAACAGGGGTAACGAGCAGTACTTC. Residues: CAWRPLNRGNEQYF. This rearrangement joins TRBV30 to TRBJ2-7; TRBD1 aligns across 7 bases. Germline V lookup: CDR1 GTSNPN, CDR2 SVGIG (reference sequence). CDR3 length: 14 amino acids. V lost 3 bases to trimming and J lost 5 bases; unmatched junction nucleotides: 10.

The J gene is TRBJ2-3, the V gene TRBV19; perhaps TRBD1 as D (5 bases). The V end was cut by 3 bases, the J end by 0 bases, with 19 bases between. The CDR3 runs to 18 residues. Germline V gene lookup returns CDR1 LNHDA and CDR2 SQIVND (reference sequence). CDR3 sequence (DNA): TGTGCCAGTAGTATCCGAATTGAGGTGGGGCGTAGCACAGATACGCAGTATTTT. It yields the protein CASSIRIEVGRSTDTQYF. The full variable domain, rest sourced from reference TRBV19 and TRBJ2-3, is DGGITQSPKYLFRKEGQNVTLSCEQNLNHDAMYWYRQDPGQGLRLIYYSQIVNDFQKGDIAEGYSVSREKKESFPLTVTSAQKNPTAFYLCASSIRIEVGRSTDTQYFGPGTRLTVL.

With regard to this clone: Other DNA sequences in this sample translate to the same CDR3. The chain employs TRBV5-1 and TRBJ1-2, with 9 bases aligning to TRBD1. Looked up from germline, CDR1 is SGHRS and CDR2 is YFSETQ. CDR3 size: 12 residues. The V and J ends lost 4 bases and 8 bases, in that order; junction bases with no gene match: 3. In DNA, the CDR3 is TGCGCCAGCAGCCCGGGGACAGGGGGCTACACCTTC. Its translation is CASSPGTGGYTF.

The chain uses TRBV5-1 and TRBJ2-7; 10 nucleotides agree with TRBD2. The CDR3 length is 14 residues. Germline loops: CDR1 SGHRS, CDR2 YFSETQ. The V segment lost 4 bases and the J segment 6 bases; nucleotides outside the gene matches: 7. CDR3 in amino acids: CASSPSGGVGEQYF. The DNA of the CDR3 is TGCGCCAGCAGCCCTAGCGGGGGTGTAGGCGAGCAGTACTTC.

This chain connects TRBV10-3 to TRBJ1-2; 8 bases fit TRBD1. The V and J ends lost 6 bases and 6 bases, in that order; junction bases with no gene match: 9. This CDR3 has 14 amino acids. Germline assignment: CDR1 ENHRY and CDR2 SYGVKD. The CDR3 region is CAISGQGVSDGYTF. The DNA for the CDR3 is TGTGCCATCAGCGGACAGGGTGTAAGTGATGGCTACACCTTC.

The chain couples TRBV7-2 to TRBJ1-3; weak D call: TRBD1 (6 bases). The germline CDR1 and CDR2 sequences are SGHTA and FQGNSA. The CDR3 is 15 amino acids. Trimming pared 2 bases from V and 0 bases from J, leaving 8 bases between. The CDR3 sequence: CASSLLGGSGNTIYF. For the CDR3, the DNA is TGTGCCAGCAGCTTATTAGGGGGCTCTGGAAACACCATATATTTT. The variable domain in full, with the rest retrieved from reference TRBV7-2 and TRBJ1-3, is GAGVSQSPSNKVTEKGKDVELRCDPISGHTALYWYRQSLGQGLEFLIYFQGNSAPDKSGLPSDRFSAERTGGSVSTLTIQRTQQEDSAVYLCASSLLGGSGNTIYFGEGSWLTVV.

This clone was counted only a few times. Germline and junction disagree at one end, which may indicate a read error. The chain employs TRBV5-1 and TRBJ1-2, with D uncertain. The CDR3 extends over 14 amino acids. The V gene's germline CDR1 is SGHRS and CDR2 YFSETQ. The CDR3 DNA reads as TGCGCCAGCAGCTCCTCCGAGATACCGTTTTTCTATGCCTTC. Its translation: CASSSSEIPFFYAF.

This sequence joins TRBV19 and TRBJ1-5; D is perhaps TRBD1 (5 bases). The CDR3 sequence is 16 residues long. Germline V lookup: CDR1 LNHDA, CDR2 SQIVND (reference sequence). With 0 bases removed from V and 6 bases from J, the gap between germline ends came to 15 bases. CDR3: CASSIDPLGASQPQHF. The CDR3, as DNA: TGTGCCAGTAGTATAGATCCTCTTGGGGCCAGTCAGCCCCAGCATTTT.

The chain employs TRBV7-6 and TRBJ1-5; D is undetermined. The germline V gene has CDR1 SGHVS and CDR2 FNYEAQ. The CDR3 extends over 13 amino acids. Trimming left V 2 bases short and J 2 bases short, with 4 bases between. CDR3: CASSLTGNQPQHF. In DNA, the CDR3 is TGTGCCAGCAGCTTAACGGGCAATCAGCCCCAGCATTTT. The full variable domain, in which reference TRBV7-6 and TRBJ1-5 provide the parts outside the CDR3, is GAGVSQSPRYKVTKRGQDVALRCDPISGHVSLYWYRQALGQGPEFLTYFNYEAQQDKSGLPNDRFSAERPEGSISTLTIQRTEQRDSAMYRCASSLTGNQPQHFGDGTRLSIL.

The J gene is TRBJ1-5, the V gene TRBV29-1; D perhaps matches TRBD1 (5 bases). This CDR3 spans 13 amino acids. The V end lost 3 bases, the J end lost 2 bases, and 8 bases lay between the germline ends. Germline CDR1 reads SQVTM; CDR2 reads ANQGSEA. The CDR3 DNA reads as TGCAGCGTTGAGGGGGGGGGCAATCAGCCCCAGCATTTT. The encoded protein is CSVEGGGNQPQHF. Based on the CDR3 plus reference TRBV29-1 and TRBJ1-5, the full variable domain is SAVISQKPSRDICQRGTSLTIQCQVDSQVTMMFWYRQQPGQSLTLIATANQGSEATYESGFVIDKFPISRPNLTFSTLTVSNMSPEDSSIYLCSVEGGGNQPQHFGDGTRLSIL.

The chain combines TRBV28 with TRBJ1-4; D remains ambiguous. The CDR3 loop spans 13 amino acids. CDR1 MDHEN and CDR2 SYDVKM come from the germline V gene. V lost 6 bases and J 5 bases, leaving 10 bases between the germline ends. CDR3 region: CASRAALNEKLFF. In DNA, the CDR3 is TGTGCCAGCAGGGCAGCACTAAATGAAAAACTGTTTTTT.

V is TRBV5-3 and J is TRBJ2-1; a weak D match, TRBD1 (6 bases). TRBV5-3 is designated an ORF whose function remains uncertain. There are 17 residues in the CDR3. The V and J ends lost 4 bases and 0 bases respectively, with 17 bases between them. The CDR3, as DNA: TGTGCCAGAAGCCCGATCCGGGACACGTACTCCTACAATGAGCAGTTCTTC. It specifies CARSPIRDTYSYNEQFF.

This chain joins TRBV30 and TRBJ1-2; 7 bases align to TRBD1. J gave up 0 bases and V 4 bases, and 8 bases lay outside the gene matches. The CDR3 runs to 15 residues. Germline loops: CDR1 GTSNPN, CDR2 SVGIG (reference sequence). CDR3 bases: TGTGCCTGGACCGGGACAGCGTTCTCTAACTATGGCTACACCTTC. This encodes CAWTGTAFSNYGYTF.

Points on this clone: Other nucleotide sequences in the sample specify the same CDR3. The rearrangement joins TRBV2 to TRBJ1-2, with 8 bases matching TRBD1. V trimming: 4 bases; J trimming: 2 bases; junction bases outside the gene matches: 0. The CDR3 length is 13 residues. Germline V lookup: CDR1 SNHLY, CDR2 FYNNEI. The CDR3 DNA reads TGTGCCAGCAGTGGACAGGGGAACTATGGCTACACCTTC. Its translation is CASSGQGNYGYTF.